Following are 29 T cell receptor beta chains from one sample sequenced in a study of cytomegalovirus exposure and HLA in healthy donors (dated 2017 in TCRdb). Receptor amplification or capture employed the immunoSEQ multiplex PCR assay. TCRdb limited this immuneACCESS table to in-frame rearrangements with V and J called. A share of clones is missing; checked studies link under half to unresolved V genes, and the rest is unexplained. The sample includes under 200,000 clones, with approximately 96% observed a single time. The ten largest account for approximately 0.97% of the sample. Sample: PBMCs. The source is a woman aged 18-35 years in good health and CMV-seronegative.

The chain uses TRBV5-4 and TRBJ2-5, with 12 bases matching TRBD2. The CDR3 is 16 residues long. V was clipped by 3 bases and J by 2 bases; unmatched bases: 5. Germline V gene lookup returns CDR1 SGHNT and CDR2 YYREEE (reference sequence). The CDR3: CASSSQLAGGQETQYF. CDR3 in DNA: TGTGCCAGCAGCTCCCAACTAGCGGGGGGACAAGAGACCCAGTACTTC.

The CDR3 protein is CASSWGQMNTEAFF. In nucleotides, the CDR3 is TGTGCCAGCAGTTGGGGACAGATGAACACTGAAGCTTTCTTT. The genes are TRBV5-4 and TRBJ1-1, with 7 bases identical to TRBD1. Germline-derived CDR1 and CDR2 are SGHNT and YYREEE (reference sequence). V was pared by 5 bases and J by 0 bases, with 4 bases of the junction left unmatched. The CDR3 spans 14 residues.

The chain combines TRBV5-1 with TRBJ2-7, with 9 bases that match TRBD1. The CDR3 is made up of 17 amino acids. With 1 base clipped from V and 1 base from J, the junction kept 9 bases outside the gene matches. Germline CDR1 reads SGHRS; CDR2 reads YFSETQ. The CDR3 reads CASSLPGTGRGSYEQYF. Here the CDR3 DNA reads TGCGCCAGCAGCTTGCCTGGGACAGGGAGAGGATCCTACGAGCAGTACTTC.

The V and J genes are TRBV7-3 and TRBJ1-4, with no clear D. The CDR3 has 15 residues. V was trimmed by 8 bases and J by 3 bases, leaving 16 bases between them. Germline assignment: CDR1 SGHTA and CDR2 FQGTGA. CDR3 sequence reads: CASVPDWRANEKLFF. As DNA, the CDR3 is TGTGCCAGCGTCCCCGATTGGCGGGCTAATGAAAAACTGTTTTTT.

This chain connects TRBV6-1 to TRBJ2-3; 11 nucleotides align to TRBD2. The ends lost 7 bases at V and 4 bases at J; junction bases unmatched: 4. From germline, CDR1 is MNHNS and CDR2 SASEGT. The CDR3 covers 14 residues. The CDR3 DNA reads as TGTGCCAGCACTCTGACTAGCGGGGCAGATACGCAGTATTTT. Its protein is CASTLTSGADTQYF.

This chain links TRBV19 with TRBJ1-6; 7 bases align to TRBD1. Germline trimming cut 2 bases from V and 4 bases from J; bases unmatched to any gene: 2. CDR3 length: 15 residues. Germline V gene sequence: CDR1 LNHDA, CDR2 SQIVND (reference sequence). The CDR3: CASSIPGQYNSPLHF. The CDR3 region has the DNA TGTGCCAGTAGTATACCGGGACAGTATAATTCACCCCTCCACTTT. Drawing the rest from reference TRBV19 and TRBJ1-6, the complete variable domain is DGGITQSPKYLFRKEGQNVTLSCEQNLNHDAMYWYRQDPGQGLRLIYYSQIVNDFQKGDIAEGYSVSREKKESFPLTVTSAQKNPTAFYLCASSIPGQYNSPLHFGNGTRLTVT.

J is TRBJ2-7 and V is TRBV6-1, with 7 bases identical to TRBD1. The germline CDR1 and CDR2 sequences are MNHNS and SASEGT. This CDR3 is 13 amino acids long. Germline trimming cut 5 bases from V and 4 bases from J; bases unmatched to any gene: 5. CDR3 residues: CASSRDRVYEQYF. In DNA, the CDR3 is TGTGCCAGCAGTCGCGACAGGGTTTACGAGCAGTACTTC.

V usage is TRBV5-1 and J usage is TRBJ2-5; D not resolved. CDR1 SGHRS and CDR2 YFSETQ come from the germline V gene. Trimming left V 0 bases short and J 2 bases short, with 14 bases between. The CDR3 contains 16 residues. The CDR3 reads CASSLGPTSGQETQYF. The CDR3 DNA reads TGCGCCAGCAGCTTGGGCCCTACTTCCGGTCAAGAGACCCAGTACTTC.

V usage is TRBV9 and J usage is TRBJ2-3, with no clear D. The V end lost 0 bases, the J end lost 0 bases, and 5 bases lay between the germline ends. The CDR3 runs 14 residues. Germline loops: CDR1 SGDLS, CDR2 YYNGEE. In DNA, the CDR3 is TGTGCCAGCAGCGTAGCTCGGAGCACAGATACGCAGTATTTT. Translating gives CASSVARSTDTQYF.

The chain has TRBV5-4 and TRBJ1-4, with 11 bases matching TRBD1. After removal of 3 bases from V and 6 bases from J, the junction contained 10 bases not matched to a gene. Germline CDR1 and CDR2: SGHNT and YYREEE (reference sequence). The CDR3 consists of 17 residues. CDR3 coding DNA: TGTGCCAGCAGCTGGACAGGGGGCACCTGGGATGATGAAAAACTGTTTTTT. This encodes CASSWTGGTWDDEKLFF.

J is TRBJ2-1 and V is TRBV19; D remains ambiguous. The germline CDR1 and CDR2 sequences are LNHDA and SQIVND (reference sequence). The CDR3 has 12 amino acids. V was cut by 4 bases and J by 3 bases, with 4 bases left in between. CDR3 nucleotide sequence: TGTGCCAGTAGTAAATACTACAATGAGCAGTTCTTC. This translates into CASSKYYNEQFF.

The CDR3 DNA follows: TGTGCCAGCAGCTTAACGTCCCTAGCGGGGGGGCCCCGAACCACCGGGGAGCTGTTTTTT. This encodes CASSLTSLAGGPRTTGELFF. The chain couples TRBV7-3 to TRBJ2-2, with 12 bases lining up with TRBD2. This CDR3 comprises 20 residues. Trimming at V came to 0 bases and at J to 4 bases, leaving 12 bases not matched to a gene. Germline V gene sequence: CDR1 SGHTA, CDR2 FQGTGA.

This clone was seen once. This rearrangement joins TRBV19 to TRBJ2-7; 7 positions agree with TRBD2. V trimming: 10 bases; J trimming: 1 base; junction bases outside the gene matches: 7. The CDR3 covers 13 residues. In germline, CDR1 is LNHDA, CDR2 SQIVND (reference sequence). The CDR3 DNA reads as TGTGCCACCTGGGGGGGACCTTCCTACGAGCAGTACTTC. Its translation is CATWGGPSYEQYF. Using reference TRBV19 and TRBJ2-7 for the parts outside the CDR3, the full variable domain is DGGITQSPKYLFRKEGQNVTLSCEQNLNHDAMYWYRQDPGQGLRLIYYSQIVNDFQKGDIAEGYSVSREKKESFPLTVTSAQKNPTAFYLCATWGGPSYEQYFGPGTRLTVT.

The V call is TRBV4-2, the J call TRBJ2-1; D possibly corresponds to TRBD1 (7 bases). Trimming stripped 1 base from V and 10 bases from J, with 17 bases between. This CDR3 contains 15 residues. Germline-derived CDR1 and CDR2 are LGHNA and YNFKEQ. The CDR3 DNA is TGTGCCAGCAGCCAAGCCAGGGGGGCCCAGATCGAGCAGTTCTTC. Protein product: CASSQARGAQIEQFF.

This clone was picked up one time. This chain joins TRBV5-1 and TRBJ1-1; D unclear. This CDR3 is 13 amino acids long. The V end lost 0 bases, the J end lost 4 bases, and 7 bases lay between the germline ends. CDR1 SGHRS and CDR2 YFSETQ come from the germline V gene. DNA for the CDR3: TGCGCCAGCAGCTTGGAGAGGAGCACTGAAGCTTTCTTT. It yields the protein CASSLERSTEAFF.

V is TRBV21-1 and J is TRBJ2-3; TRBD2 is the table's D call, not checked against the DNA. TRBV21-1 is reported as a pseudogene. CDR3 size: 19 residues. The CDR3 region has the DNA TGTGCCAGCAGCAAAGGCGGACTAGCGGGGGGGTCTTGCACAGATACGCAGTATTTT. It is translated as CASSKGGLAGGSCTDTQYF.

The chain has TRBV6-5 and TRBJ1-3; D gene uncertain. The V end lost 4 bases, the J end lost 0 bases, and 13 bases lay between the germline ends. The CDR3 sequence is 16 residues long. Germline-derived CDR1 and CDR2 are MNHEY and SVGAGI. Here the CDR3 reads CASSSPTGSSGNTIYF. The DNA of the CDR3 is TGTGCCAGCAGTTCCCCCACGGGTAGCTCTGGAAACACCATATATTTT.

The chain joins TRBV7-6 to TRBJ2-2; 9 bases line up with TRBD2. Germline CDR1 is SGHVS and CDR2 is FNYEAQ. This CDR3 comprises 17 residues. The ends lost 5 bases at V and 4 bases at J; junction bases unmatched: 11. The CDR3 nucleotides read TGTGCCAGCAGCCCAAGTCCGGGACTAGCCCCCACCGGGGAGCTGTTTTTT. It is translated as CASSPSPGLAPTGELFF.

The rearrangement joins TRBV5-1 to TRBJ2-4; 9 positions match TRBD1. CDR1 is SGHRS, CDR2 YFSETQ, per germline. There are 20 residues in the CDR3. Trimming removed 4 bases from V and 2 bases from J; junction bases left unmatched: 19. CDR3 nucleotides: TGCGCCAGCAGCGGAAGGAGGTGGGACAGGGCTAGAGGGACCAAAAACATTCAGTACTTC. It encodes CASSGRRWDRARGTKNIQYF.

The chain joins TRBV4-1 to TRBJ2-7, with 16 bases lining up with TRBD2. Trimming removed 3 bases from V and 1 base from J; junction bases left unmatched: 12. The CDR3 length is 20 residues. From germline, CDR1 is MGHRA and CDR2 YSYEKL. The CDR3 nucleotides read TGCGCCAGCAGCCATGTTCCGGGACTAGCGGGGGGGCGAATGTCCTACGAGCAGTACTTC. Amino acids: CASSHVPGLAGGRMSYEQYF.

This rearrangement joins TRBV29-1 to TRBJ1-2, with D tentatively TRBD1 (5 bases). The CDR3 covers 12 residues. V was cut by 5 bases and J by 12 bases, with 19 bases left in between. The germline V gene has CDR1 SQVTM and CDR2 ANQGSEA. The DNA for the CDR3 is TGCAGCGTTACCGACGGGACTGGGGCTAACACCTTC. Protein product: CSVTDGTGANTF.

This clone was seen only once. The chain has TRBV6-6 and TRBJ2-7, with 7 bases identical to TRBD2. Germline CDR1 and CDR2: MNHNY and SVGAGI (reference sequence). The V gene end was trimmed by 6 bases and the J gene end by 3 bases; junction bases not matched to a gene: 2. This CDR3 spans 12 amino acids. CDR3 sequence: CASSPGGYEQYF. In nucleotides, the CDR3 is TGTGCCAGCAGCCCGGGAGGCTACGAGCAGTACTTC.

The chain's CDR3 is CASSVRGQGFYEQYF. CDR3 DNA: TGTGCCAGCAGCGTTAGGGGCCAGGGTTTCTACGAGCAGTACTTC. This chain connects TRBV5-6 to TRBJ2-7; a possible D gene is TRBD1 (5 bases). The length of the CDR3 is 15 residues. The germline V gene has CDR1 SGHDT and CDR2 YYEEEE. Between the trimmed V and J ends, which lost 4 bases and 3 bases, there was a span of 17 bases.

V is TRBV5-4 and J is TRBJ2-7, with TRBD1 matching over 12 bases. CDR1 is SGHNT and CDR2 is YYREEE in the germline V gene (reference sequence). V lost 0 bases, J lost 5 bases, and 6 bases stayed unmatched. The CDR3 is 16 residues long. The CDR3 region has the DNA TGTGCCAGCAGCTTGGGGGGGACAGGGGGCTTCAACGAGCAGTACTTC. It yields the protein CASSLGGTGGFNEQYF.

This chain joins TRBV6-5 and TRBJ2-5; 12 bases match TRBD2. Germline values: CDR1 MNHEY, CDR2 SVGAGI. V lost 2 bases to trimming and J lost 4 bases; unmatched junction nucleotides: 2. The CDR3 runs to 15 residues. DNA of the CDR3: TGTGCCAGCAGTTACGGACTAGCGGGGCTAGAGACCCAGTACTTC. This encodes CASSYGLAGLETQYF.

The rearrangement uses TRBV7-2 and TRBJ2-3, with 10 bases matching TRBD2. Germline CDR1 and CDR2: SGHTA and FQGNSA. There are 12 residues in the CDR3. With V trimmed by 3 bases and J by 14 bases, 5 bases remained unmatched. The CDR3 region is CASSFELAGPYF. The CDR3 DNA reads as TGTGCCAGCAGCTTTGAACTAGCGGGACCGTATTTT.

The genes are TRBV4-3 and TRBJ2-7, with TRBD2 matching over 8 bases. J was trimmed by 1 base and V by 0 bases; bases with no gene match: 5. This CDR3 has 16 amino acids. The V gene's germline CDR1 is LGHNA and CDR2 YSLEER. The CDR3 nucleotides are TGCGCCAGCAGCCAAGATGGGGTAGCGGGGTCCTACGAGCAGTACTTC. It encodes CASSQDGVAGSYEQYF.

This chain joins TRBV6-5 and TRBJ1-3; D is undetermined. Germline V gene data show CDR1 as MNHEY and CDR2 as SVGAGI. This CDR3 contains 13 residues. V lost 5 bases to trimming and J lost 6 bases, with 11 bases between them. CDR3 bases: TGTGCCAGCAGTCGCGGAGAATCAAACACCATATATTTT. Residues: CASSRGESNTIYF.

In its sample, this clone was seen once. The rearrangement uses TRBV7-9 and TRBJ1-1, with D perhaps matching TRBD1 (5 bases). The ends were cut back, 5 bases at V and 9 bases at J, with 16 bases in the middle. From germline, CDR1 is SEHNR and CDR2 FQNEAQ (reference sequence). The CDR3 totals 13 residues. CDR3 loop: CASSLYSGLQAFF. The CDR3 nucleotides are TGTGCCAGCAGCCTTTACTCGGGACTCCAAGCTTTCTTT.